This TCR beta chain was sequenced in a study of preoperative IRX-2 immunotherapy in early breast cancer. The repertoire was sequenced with immunoSEQ multiplex PCR; TCRdb's copy has only in-frame clones and lacks some. The table shows some 59,000 clones, with 94% occurring only once. The treatment was: preoperative locoregional IRX-2 cytokine immunotherapy. Samples came from a phase Ib trial of preoperative locoregional IRX-2 cytokine immunotherapy. This CDR3 is built from 14 residues. CDR1 and CDR2 from the germline V gene are MGHRA and YSYEKL. Trimming took off 4 bases at V and 0 bases at J, with 7 bases between the two ends.

This material was obtained from a patient treated with IRX-2 immunotherapy. The V gene is TRBV4-1, the J gene TRBJ1-5; no firm D call. The receptor comes from a human donor with breast cancer. CDR3: CASSPLYSNQPQHF. The CDR3 DNA sequence: TGCGCCAGCAGCCCTTTATATAGCAATCAGCCCCAGCATTTT.